These T cell receptor beta chains were read from a single sample in a study of T-cell memory formation after mild COVID-19. MiXCR, run by TCRdb on the 5' RACE reads, gives a single entry per CDR3 protein. The table lists under 350,000 distinct CDR3 sequences, roughly 15% of them singletons. Specimen: PBMCs or a T cell subset sorted from them (not recorded which). Receptors originate from a man between 18 and 29 years old who had mild COVID-19 (a few samples of this study predate the infection). Cell type and time point are not known. CDR3s include the opening cysteine and the closing phenylalanine or tryptophan. The D gene is left open where the match is weak. Clone size is stated in some rows and not others, as once, few, many or a class when expanded.

v_call,d_call,clone_size,j_call,cdr3_aa,cdr3_nt
TRBV27,TRBD1,.,TRBJ2-7,CASRPGQGRGEQYF,TGTGCCAGCAGACCAGGACAGGGAAGGGGCGAGCAGTACTTC
TRBV7-9,TRBD2,.,TRBJ2-3,CASSFPVGGGRTDTQYF,TGTGCCAGCAGCTTCCCCGTCGGGGGGGGAAGGACAGATACGCAGTATTTT
TRBV15,.,.,TRBJ1-5,CATSRDGRGEPQHF,TGTGCCACCAGCAGAGATGGCAGGGGTGAGCCCCAGCATTTT
TRBV5-1,.,few,TRBJ1-6,CASSFQQGGSPLHF,TGCGCCAGCAGCTTCCAGCAGGGCGGTTCACCCCTCCACTTT
TRBV5-5,.,.,TRBJ1-2,CASSLEPESGYTF,TGTGCCAGCAGCTTGGAACCAGAGTCTGGCTACACCTTC
TRBV5-6,.,few,TRBJ2-7,CASSFMAEQYF,TGTGCCAGCAGCTTTATGGCCGAGCAGTACTTC
TRBV20-1,.,few,TRBJ1-6,CSAPGGRVDSPLHF,TGCAGTGCCCCCGGGGGAAGGGTTGATTCACCCCTCCACTTT
TRBV4-3,.,.,TRBJ2-7,CASSLELGTAYEQYF,TGCGCCAGCAGCCTCGAGTTAGGAACAGCCTACGAGCAGTACTTC
TRBV3-2,.,.,TRBJ2-1,CASSQNYNEQFF,TGTGCCAGCAGCCAAAATTACAATGAGCAGTTCTTC
TRBV4-1,.,.,TRBJ2-6,CASSHPPRTPSGANVLTF,TGCGCCAGCAGCCACCCCCCCCGGACTCCATCTGGGGCCAACGTCCTGACTTTC
TRBV11-2,.,once,TRBJ1-2,CASSNPAGRFGYTF,TGTGCCAGCAGCAACCCCGCAGGCCGTTTTGGCTACACCTTC
TRBV7-9,.,.,TRBJ2-3,CASSPRGLTDTQYF,TGTGCCAGCAGTCCTCGCGGGCTCACAGATACGCAGTATTTT
TRBV28,.,once,TRBJ1-5,CASSPLGREDQPQHF,TGTGCCAGCAGCCCTTTAGGGAGAGAGGATCAGCCCCAGCATTTT
TRBV28,.,few,TRBJ2-1,CASSLTESYNEQFF,TGTGCCAGCAGTTTAACAGAGTCGTACAATGAGCAGTTCTTC
TRBV25-1,.,.,TRBJ1-1,CASRPFLGTPNLAEALF,TGTGCCAGCCGACCTTTTCTTGGCACCCCGAATCTAGCTGAAGCTCTCTTT
TRBV5-1,TRBD2,many,TRBJ2-1,CASSSTSGSYNEQFF,TGCGCCAGCAGCTCGACTAGCGGCTCCTACAATGAGCAGTTCTTC
TRBV6-5,.,few,TRBJ1-1,CASSPDVNTEAFF,TGTGCCAGCAGTCCGGACGTTAACACTGAAGCTTTCTTT
TRBV5-5,TRBD2,few,TRBJ2-2,CASSTSGGNTGELFF,TGTGCCAGCAGTACTAGCGGGGGGAACACCGGGGAGCTGTTTTTT
TRBV5-4,.,.,TRBJ2-5,CASSLDSEQETQYF,TGTGCCAGCAGCTTGGACTCGGAGCAAGAGACCCAGTACTTC
TRBV20-1,.,few,TRBJ2-4,CSAPYRVGSYIQYF,TGCAGTGCCCCTTACAGGGTCGGTTCGTACATTCAGTACTTC
TRBV7-2,TRBD2,many,TRBJ2-3,CASSLGTSGGDTQYF,TGTGCCAGCAGCTTAGGGACTAGCGGGGGAGATACGCAGTATTTT
TRBV7-3,TRBD2,few,TRBJ2-3,CASSPVSGGTDTQYF,TGTGCCAGCAGCCCGGTTAGCGGGGGTACAGATACGCAGTATTTT
TRBV7-2,TRBD1,.,TRBJ1-2,CASTLTGNYGYTF,TGTGCCAGCACCTTGACAGGGAACTATGGCTACACCTTC
TRBV18,TRBD1,few,TRBJ2-3,CASSPAGGASDTQYF,TGTGCCAGCTCACCGGCAGGGGGCGCATCAGATACGCAGTATTTT
TRBV7-2,TRBD1,.,TRBJ1-2,CASSPGQGTYGYTF,TGTGCCAGCAGCCCGGGACAGGGGACCTATGGCTACACCTTC
TRBV7-8,.,few,TRBJ1-5,CASSTRASNQPQHF,TGTGCCAGCAGCACCCGGGCCTCTAATCAGCCCCAGCATTTT
TRBV12-3/TRBV12-4,TRBD1,few,TRBJ1-4,CASSLLGGPTNEKLFF,TGTGCCAGCAGTTTGTTAGGGGGCCCAACTAATGAAAAACTGTTTTTT
TRBV29-1,.,.,TRBJ2-5,CSVEDLGGMETQYF,TGCAGCGTTGAAGATCTGGGGGGTATGGAGACCCAGTACTTC
TRBV4-1,.,.,TRBJ2-1,CASSQDLVYNEQFF,TGCGCCAGCAGCCAAGATCTTGTCTACAATGAGCAGTTCTTC
TRBV12-3/TRBV12-4,.,many,TRBJ2-3,CASRIGRIERITDTQYF,TGTGCCAGCAGAATCGGGAGAATCGAGAGGATCACAGATACGCAGTATTTT
TRBV27,.,.,TRBJ2-7,CASSTDWGEQYF,TGTGCCAGCAGTACCGACTGGGGCGAGCAGTACTTC
TRBV7-8,.,.,TRBJ2-3,CASRGRLEVTQYF,TGTGCCAGCCGAGGGCGCCTTGAAGTTACGCAGTATTTT
TRBV6-5,.,.,TRBJ2-7,CASSRGWSSYEQYF,TGTGCCAGCAGTCGCGGGTGGAGCTCCTACGAGCAGTACTTC
TRBV7-9,.,.,TRBJ2-1,CASSPRGGDTSYNEQFF,TGTGCCAGCAGCCCCCGGGGAGGGGACACCTCCTACAATGAGCAGTTCTTC
TRBV6-6,.,.,TRBJ2-1,CASSYQRATDNEQFF,TGTGCCAGCAGTTATCAGCGGGCCACGGATAATGAGCAGTTCTTC
TRBV7-2,.,few,TRBJ2-5,CASSLGLQQETQYF,TGTGCCAGCAGCTTAGGCCTTCAGCAAGAGACCCAGTACTTC
TRBV7-7,TRBD1,many,TRBJ2-2,CASSQKPRNYRGPGTGELFF,TGTGCTAGCAGCCAGAAACCCCGAAACTACAGGGGGCCGGGCACCGGGGAGCTGTTTTTT
TRBV24-1,.,few,TRBJ2-1,CATSEASGVGTNEQFF,TGTGCCACCAGTGAAGCCTCGGGGGTTGGTACAAATGAGCAGTTCTTC
TRBV5-1,TRBD1,.,TRBJ2-5,CASSHPPGQGTGTQYF,TGCGCCAGCAGCCACCCTCCGGGACAGGGTACGGGGACCCAGTACTTC
TRBV3-1,TRBD2,once,TRBJ2-3,CASSPAAGGGVDTQYF,TGTGCCAGCAGCCCAGCGGCGGGGGGCGGGGTAGATACGCAGTATTTT
TRBV9,.,.,TRBJ2-4,CASGGNIQYF,TGTGCCAGCGGGGGAAACATTCAGTACTTC
TRBV15,.,many,TRBJ2-3,CATSLGGPHTDTQYF,TGTGCCACCAGCCTGGGCGGTCCCCACACAGATACGCAGTATTTT
TRBV7-6,TRBD2,few,TRBJ2-6,CASSTGTSGGAGANVLTF,TGTGCCAGCAGCACCGGGACTAGCGGGGGGGCTGGGGCCAACGTCCTGACTTTC
TRBV5-1,TRBD2,few,TRBJ2-3,CASAPGTSGGSDTQYF,TGCGCCAGCGCGCCCGGGACTAGCGGGGGTTCAGATACGCAGTATTTT
TRBV18,.,.,TRBJ2-7,CASSQGGSSYEQYF,TGTGCCAGCTCACAGGGGGGGAGCTCCTACGAGCAGTACTTC
TRBV30,TRBD1,.,TRBJ1-5,CAWSRDRALGQPQHF,TGTGCCTGGAGTAGAGACAGGGCGTTGGGACAGCCCCAGCATTTT
TRBV4-1,.,.,TRBJ2-3,CASSRDPWGPDTQYF,TGCGCCAGCAGCCGAGACCCTTGGGGGCCAGATACGCAGTATTTT
TRBV12-3/TRBV12-4,.,.,TRBJ1-3,CASNDRSIGNTIYF,TGTGCCAGCAATGACAGGTCTATTGGAAACACCATATATTTT
TRBV5-1,.,.,TRBJ2-2,CASSLKGSGELFF,TGCGCCAGCAGCTTGAAAGGGTCCGGGGAGCTGTTTTTT
TRBV15,TRBD1,few,TRBJ1-5,CATSGDRVNQPQHF,TGTGCCACCAGCGGGGACAGGGTCAATCAGCCCCAGCATTTT
TRBV10-3,.,few,TRBJ2-2,CAISESGAARPTGELFF,TGTGCCATCAGTGAGTCGGGAGCGGCCAGACCCACCGGGGAGCTGTTTTTT
TRBV5-1,TRBD1,once,TRBJ2-2,CGSSEGQTANTGELFF,TGCGGCAGCAGCGAGGGACAGACCGCGAACACCGGGGAGCTGTTTTTT
TRBV10-2,.,.,TRBJ2-1,CASRTRGYNEQFF,TGCGCCAGCAGGACTAGAGGCTACAATGAGCAGTTCTTC
TRBV2,TRBD1,.,TRBJ2-1,CASSPSTGGYEQFF,TGTGCCAGCAGCCCTTCGACAGGGGGCTATGAGCAGTTCTTC
TRBV10-2,.,few,TRBJ2-5,CASSDFAGGEETQYF,TGCGCCAGCAGTGATTTTGCTGGAGGGGAAGAGACCCAGTACTTC
TRBV10-3,TRBD1,.,TRBJ2-1,CAIMQGDEQFF,TGTGCCATCATGCAGGGGGATGAGCAGTTCTTC